This TCR beta chain was captured by sequencing in a study of identical twins. Findings and caveats of the study: It was cross-sectional statistical analysis, not following the same donors, that the conclusions relied on. Fewer insertions characterized abundant cord blood beta clonotypes, whereas memory repertoires showed none.

This clonotype was observed a few times. The antigen is unknown. An end of the junction differs from the germline gene, which may be a read error. One entry per CDR3 protein results from TCRdb running MiXCR on the 5' RACE reads. The table lists some 500,000 distinct CDR3 sequences, approximately 15% of them singletons, with approximately 0.98% in the top ten. This same sample was also part of a study on yellow fever vaccine responses in identical twins.

Specimen: CD4+ T cells sorted from blood. The origin of this receptor is a woman between 18 and 29 years old in good health.

CDR3 DNA sequence: TGCGCCAGCAGCTTAGCAGGGGGCGCCTCAGACTTC. This gives the protein CASSLAGGASDF. The chain has TRBV5-1 and TRBJ2-7, with TRBD1 matching 8 bases. The germline V gene encodes CDR1 SGHRS and CDR2 YFSETQ. The length of the CDR3 is 12 residues.